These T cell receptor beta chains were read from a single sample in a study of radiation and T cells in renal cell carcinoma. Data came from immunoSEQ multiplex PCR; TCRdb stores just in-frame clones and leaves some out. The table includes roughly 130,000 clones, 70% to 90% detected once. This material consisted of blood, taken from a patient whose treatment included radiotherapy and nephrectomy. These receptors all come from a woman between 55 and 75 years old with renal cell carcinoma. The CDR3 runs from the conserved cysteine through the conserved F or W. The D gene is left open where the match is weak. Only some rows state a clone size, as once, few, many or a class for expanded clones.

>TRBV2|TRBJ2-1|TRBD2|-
CASRIAGEYNEQFF
TGTGCCAGCAGGATAGCGGGGGAATACAATGAGCAGTTCTTC
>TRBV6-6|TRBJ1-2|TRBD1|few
CASRSGQGATYGYTF
TGTGCCAGCAGGTCTGGACAGGGGGCCACCTATGGCTACACCTTC
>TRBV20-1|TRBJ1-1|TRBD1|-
CSARYDREAFF
TGCAGTGCTAGATATGACAGGGAGGCTTTCTTT
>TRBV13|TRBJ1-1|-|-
CASSLGPLNTEAFF
TGTGCCAGCAGCTTAGGGCCACTGAACACTGAAGCTTTCTTT
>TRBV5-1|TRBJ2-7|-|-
CASSQGSSYEQYF
TGCGCCAGCAGCCAGGGCAGCTCCTACGAGCAGTACTTC
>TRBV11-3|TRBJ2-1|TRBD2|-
CASSWTSGGANEQFF
TGTGCCAGCAGCTGGACTAGCGGGGGGGCGAATGAGCAGTTCTTC
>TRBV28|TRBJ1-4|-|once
CASSLGGHGGSINEKLFF
TGTGCCAGCAGTTTAGGGGGCCACGGGGGGTCCATAAACGAAAAACTGTTTTTT
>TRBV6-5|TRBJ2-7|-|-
CASSYSTGLEQYF
TGTGCCAGCAGTTACTCGACGGGCCTCGAGCAGTACTTC
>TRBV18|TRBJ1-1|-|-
CASSPTEGMSTEAFF
TGTGCCAGCTCACCAACGGAAGGTATGTCGACTGAAGCTTTCTTT
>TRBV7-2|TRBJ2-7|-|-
CASSLSRAATEQYF
TGTGCCAGCAGCTTAAGTAGAGCGGCGACCGAGCAGTACTTC
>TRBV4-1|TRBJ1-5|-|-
CASSQEITLPNQPQHF
TGCGCCAGCAGCCAAGAGATAACCCTACCTAATCAGCCCCAGCATTTT
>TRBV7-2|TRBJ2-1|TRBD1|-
CASSNRQGVNEQFF
TGTGCCAGCAGCAACAGACAGGGGGTTAATGAGCAGTTCTTC
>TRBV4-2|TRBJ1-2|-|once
CASSQELRGRTNYGYTF
TGTGCCAGCAGCCAAGAATTGAGGGGACGAACTAACTATGGCTACACCTTC
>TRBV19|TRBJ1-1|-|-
CASSNMRGDGGTEAFF
TGTGCCAGTAGTAACATGAGGGGGGACGGAGGGACTGAAGCTTTCTTT
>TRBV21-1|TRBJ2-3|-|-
CASGNRETDTQYF
TGTGCCAGCGGGAATCGGGAGACAGATACGCAGTATTTT
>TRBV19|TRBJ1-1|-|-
CASSTMTGSTEAFF
TGTGCCAGTAGTACAATGACAGGAAGTACTGAAGCTTTCTTT
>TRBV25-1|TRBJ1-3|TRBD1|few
CASSDRDRVSFFRNTIYF
TGTGCCAGCAGTGATAGGGACAGGGTCTCATTTTTCCGAAACACCATATATTTT
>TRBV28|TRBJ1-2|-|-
CASSLTPAVGYTF
TGTGCCAGCAGCCTTACTCCGGCGGTTGGCTACACCTTC
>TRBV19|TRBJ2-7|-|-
CASSIGRGSYEQYF
TGTGCCAGTAGTATAGGCAGAGGCTCCTACGAGCAGTACTTC
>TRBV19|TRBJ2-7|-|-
CASSIVASANSYEQYF
TGTGCCAGTAGTATAGTAGCTAGCGCCAACTCCTACGAGCAGTACTTC
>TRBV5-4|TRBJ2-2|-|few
CASSPSPNTGELFF
TGTGCCAGCAGTCCCTCTCCGAACACCGGGGAGCTGTTTTTT
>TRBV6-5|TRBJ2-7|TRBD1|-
CASSYFDRVEQYF
TGTGCCAGCAGTTACTTCGACAGGGTCGAGCAGTACTTC
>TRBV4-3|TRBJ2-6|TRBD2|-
CASSQDLAGAAGANVLTF
TGCGCCAGCAGCCAGGACCTAGCGGGAGCGGCTGGGGCCAACGTCCTGACTTTC
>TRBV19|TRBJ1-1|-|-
CASSQTANTEAFF
TGTGCCAGTAGCCAAACAGCGAACACTGAAGCTTTCTTT
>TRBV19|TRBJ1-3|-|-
CASSIVGNTIYF
TGTGCCAGTAGTATAGTCGGAAACACCATATATTTT
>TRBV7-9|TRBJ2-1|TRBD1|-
CASSLAQGAQQFF
TGTGCCAGCAGCTTAGCACAGGGGGCCCAGCAGTTCTTC
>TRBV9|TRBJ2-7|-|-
CASSPRDRGPYEQYF
TGTGCCAGCAGCCCGCGGGACAGAGGGCCCTACGAGCAGTACTTC
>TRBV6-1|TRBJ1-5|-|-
CASRDGTWQPQHF
TGTGCCAGCAGGGATGGGACATGGCAGCCCCAGCATTTT
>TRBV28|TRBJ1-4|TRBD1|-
CASSLDRAEKLFF
TGTGCCAGCAGTTTAGACAGGGCGGAAAAACTGTTTTTT
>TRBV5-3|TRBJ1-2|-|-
CASPPGYFYGYTF
TGTGCCAGCCCTCCAGGGTATTTCTATGGCTACACCTTC
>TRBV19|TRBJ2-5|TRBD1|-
CASSITGAGVETQYF
TGTGCCAGTAGTATCACAGGGGCCGGCGTCGAGACCCAGTACTTC
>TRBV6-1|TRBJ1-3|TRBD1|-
CASPDREGGNTIYF
TGTGCCAGCCCAGACAGGGAAGGGGGAAACACCATATATTTT
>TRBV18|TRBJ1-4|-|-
CASSPEVREKLFF
TGTGCCAGCTCACCCGAGGTGAGGGAAAAACTGTTTTTT
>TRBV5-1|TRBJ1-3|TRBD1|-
CASSRDSSLPSGNTIYF
TGCGCCAGCAGCCGGGACAGTTCCCTTCCTTCTGGAAACACCATATATTTT
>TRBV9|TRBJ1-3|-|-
CASSVGGGILGNTIYF
TGTGCCAGCAGCGTAGGAGGGGGAATTTTGGGAAACACCATATATTTT
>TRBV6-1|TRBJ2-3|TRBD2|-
CASSGAGVSTDTQYF
TGTGCCAGCAGTGGAGCGGGGGTATCCACAGATACGCAGTATTTT
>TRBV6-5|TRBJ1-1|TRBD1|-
CASSYNGQGAAFF
TGTGCCAGCAGTTACAACGGACAGGGGGCAGCTTTCTTT
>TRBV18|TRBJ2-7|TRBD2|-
CASSPPTGGVHEQYF
TGTGCCAGCTCACCACCGACGGGAGGGGTGCACGAGCAGTACTTC
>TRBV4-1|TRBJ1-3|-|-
CASSQALRDSGNTIYF
TGCGCCAGCAGCCAAGCGCTCAGGGACTCTGGAAACACCATATATTTT